The 12 T cell receptor beta chains listed next were all sequenced from one sample in a study of Tregs in tolerant kidney transplant recipients. Sequencing used immunoSEQ multiplex PCR; TCRdb keeps in-frame clones, though not all of them. The table records approximately 67,000 clones, roughly 92% of them present only once. The specimen comprised CD8+ T cells from blood, sampled before the transplant. These receptors came from a human donor who received a combined kidney and bone marrow transplant.

CDR3 region: CASSPYMNTEAFF. CDR3 coding DNA: TGTGCCAGCAGCCCCTATATGAACACTGAAGCTTTCTTT. The chain uses TRBV11-2 and TRBJ1-1; D uncertain. The CDR3 runs to 13 residues. Trimming removed 5 bases from V and 0 bases from J, with 7 bases in between. CDR1 is SGHAT and CDR2 is FQNNGV in the germline V gene.

The J gene is TRBJ2-7, the V gene TRBV4-2; D is uncertain. V lost 4 bases and J 1 base, leaving 8 bases between the germline ends. Germline CDR1 LGHNA, CDR2 YNFKEQ. CDR3 size: 13 residues. The CDR3 nucleotides read TGTGCCAGCAGCCCGACTCGATCCTACGAGCAGTACTTC. This gives the protein CASSPTRSYEQYF.

The rearrangement links TRBV5-5 to TRBJ2-1; 10 positions match TRBD2. Germline V gene data show CDR1 as SGHKS and CDR2 as YYEKEE (reference sequence). The length of the CDR3 is 17 residues. Losses at the gene ends were 4 bases for V and 0 bases for J; bases not matched to a gene: 7. The CDR3 DNA reads as TGTGCCAGCAGCGGCCAGGGACTAGCGATCTCCTACAATGAGCAGTTCTTC. Protein sequence: CASSGQGLAISYNEQFF.

The gene calls are TRBV23-1 and TRBJ2-7, with D perhaps matching TRBD1 (5 bases). TRBV23-1 carries the ORF label, with uncertain function. V lost 0 bases, J lost 5 bases, and 14 bases lay in between. The CDR3 consists of 15 residues. CDR3 sequence (DNA): TGCGCCAGCAGTCAATCAGGGGAAGGTCGGGACGAGCAGTACTTC. Protein product: CASSQSGEGRDEQYF.

This sequence joins TRBV4-3 and TRBJ2-3; 12 nucleotides line up with TRBD2. Trimming removed 1 base from V and 4 bases from J; junction bases left unmatched: 6. CDR1 is LGHNA, CDR2 YSLEER, per germline. This CDR3 has 17 amino acids. DNA for the CDR3: TGCGCCAGCAGCCAAGCTTCGGGACTAGCGGGCTCAGATACGCAGTATTTT. It specifies CASSQASGLAGSDTQYF.

The chain recombines TRBV27 with TRBJ1-2; 10 bases match TRBD1. The J segment lost 8 bases and the V segment lost 5 bases, leaving 11 bases of the junction unmatched. Per germline, CDR1 MNHEY and CDR2 SMNVEV (reference sequence). The CDR3 is 15 amino acids. The CDR3 spells CASSTRQGAHVGYTF. The CDR3 DNA sequence: TGTGCCAGCAGTACCCGACAGGGGGCGCACGTCGGCTACACCTTC.

Of note for this clone: The same CDR3 is also encoded by other DNA sequences in this sample. The chain carries TRBV27 and TRBJ2-1; TRBD1 matches at 9 bases. This CDR3 is 12 amino acids long. CDR1 is MNHEY, CDR2 SMNVEV, per germline (reference sequence). V lost 6 bases to trimming and J lost 6 bases; unmatched junction nucleotides: 0. CDR3 sequence reads: CASRTGGNEQFF. For the CDR3, the DNA is TGTGCCAGCAGGACAGGGGGCAATGAGCAGTTCTTC.

CDR3 in DNA: TGCGCCAGCAGCCAACGCACAGGGGTTATCAATCAGCCCCAGCATTTT. Translated: CASSQRTGVINQPQHF. The chain uses TRBV4-1 and TRBJ1-5; the match to TRBD1 covers 7 bases. CDR3 length: 16 amino acids. V was pared by 2 bases and J by 3 bases, with 7 bases of the junction left unmatched. Per the germline V gene, CDR1 is MGHRA and CDR2 is YSYEKL.

The V and J genes are TRBV7-2 and TRBJ2-5, with a possible D match to TRBD2 (5 bases). The germline CDR1 and CDR2 sequences are SGHTA and FQGNSA. Trimming took 4 bases from V and 3 from J, leaving 21 bases between them. The CDR3 totals 17 residues. CDR3 loop: CASSSPTERINEETQYF. The DNA of the CDR3 is TGTGCCAGCAGCTCGCCCACGGAGCGGATAAACGAAGAGACCCAGTACTTC.

The chain links TRBV2 to TRBJ2-1; 8 bases agree with TRBD2. Trimming at V came to 5 bases and at J to 0 bases, leaving 0 bases not matched to a gene. The CDR3 length is 14 residues. Germline V gene data show CDR1 as SNHLY and CDR2 as FYNNEI. CDR3 sequence (DNA): TGTGCCAGCAGTAGCGGGAGCTCCTACAATGAGCAGTTCTTC. It translates to CASSSGSSYNEQFF.

Notes on this clone: Additional DNA sequences in this sample encode the identical CDR3. The chain has TRBV19 and TRBJ2-7; 9 bases are shared with TRBD1. V lost 3 bases and J lost 2; bases outside the gene matches: 2. There are 14 residues in the CDR3. CDR1 LNHDA and CDR2 SQIVND come from the germline V gene (reference sequence). CDR3 nucleotide sequence: TGTGCCAGTAGTATCGGGACAGGGACCTACGAGCAGTACTTC. Its translation is CASSIGTGTYEQYF.

The V call is TRBV4-1, the J call TRBJ2-1; tentative D call: TRBD1 (5 bases). CDR1 and CDR2 (germline): MGHRA, YSYEKL. The V end lost 0 bases, the J end lost 2 bases, and 14 bases lay between the germline ends. This CDR3 has 17 amino acids. CDR3 bases: TGCGCCAGCAGCCAAGAAGGGGTTAGGTGGACCTACAATGAGCAGTTCTTC. The encoded protein is CASSQEGVRWTYNEQFF.